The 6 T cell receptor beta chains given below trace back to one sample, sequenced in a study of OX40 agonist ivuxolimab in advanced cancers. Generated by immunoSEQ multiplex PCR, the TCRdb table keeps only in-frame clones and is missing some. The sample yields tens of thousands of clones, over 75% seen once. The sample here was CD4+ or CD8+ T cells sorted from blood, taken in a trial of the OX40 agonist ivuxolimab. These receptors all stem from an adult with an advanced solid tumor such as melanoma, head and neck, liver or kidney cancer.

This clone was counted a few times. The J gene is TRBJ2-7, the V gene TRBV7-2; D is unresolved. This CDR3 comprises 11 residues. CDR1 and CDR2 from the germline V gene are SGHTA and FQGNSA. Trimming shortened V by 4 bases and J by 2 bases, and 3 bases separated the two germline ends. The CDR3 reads CASSSTYEQYF. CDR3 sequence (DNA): TGTGCCAGCAGCTCAACCTACGAGCAGTACTTC.

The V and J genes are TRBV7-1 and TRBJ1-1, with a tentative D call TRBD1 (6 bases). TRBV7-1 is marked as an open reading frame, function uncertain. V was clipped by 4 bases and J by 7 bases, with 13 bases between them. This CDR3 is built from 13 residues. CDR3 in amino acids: CASSLAEQGEAFF. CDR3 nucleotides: TGTGCCAGCAGCTTAGCGGAACAGGGTGAAGCTTTCTTT.

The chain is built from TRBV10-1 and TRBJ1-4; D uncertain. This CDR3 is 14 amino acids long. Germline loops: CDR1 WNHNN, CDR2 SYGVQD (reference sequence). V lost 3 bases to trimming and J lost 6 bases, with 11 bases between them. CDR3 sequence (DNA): TGCGCCAGCAGTGAATCGGTAGGCGATGAAAAACTGTTTTTT. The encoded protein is CASSESVGDEKLFF.

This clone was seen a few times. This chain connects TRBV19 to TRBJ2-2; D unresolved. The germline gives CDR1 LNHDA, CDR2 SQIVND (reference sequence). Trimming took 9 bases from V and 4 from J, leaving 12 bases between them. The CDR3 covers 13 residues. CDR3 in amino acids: CASSPQITGELFF. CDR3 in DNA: TGTGCCAGCAGTCCGCAGATCACCGGGGAGCTGTTTTTT.

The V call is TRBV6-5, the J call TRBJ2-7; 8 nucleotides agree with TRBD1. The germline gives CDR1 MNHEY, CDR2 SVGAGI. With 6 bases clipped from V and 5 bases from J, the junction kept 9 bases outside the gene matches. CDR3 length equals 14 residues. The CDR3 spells CASSQQGDQDEQYF. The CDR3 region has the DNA TGTGCCAGCAGCCAACAGGGGGACCAAGACGAGCAGTACTTC.

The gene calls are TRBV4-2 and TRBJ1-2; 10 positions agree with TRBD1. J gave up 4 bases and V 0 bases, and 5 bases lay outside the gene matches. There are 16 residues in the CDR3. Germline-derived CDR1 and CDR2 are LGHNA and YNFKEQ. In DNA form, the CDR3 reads TGTGCCAGCAGCCAAGATTGGGACAGGGGTCTCTATGGCTACACCTTC. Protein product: CASSQDWDRGLYGYTF.